Sequencing of this T cell receptor beta chain was carried out in a study of OX40 agonist ivuxolimab in advanced cancers. Overall study context: Patients were given ivuxolimab, an antibody that agonizes OX40 (CD134). Study-level results: Mean expanded clone counts were higher in CD8+ than CD4+ T cells. CD4+ and CD8+ T cells in blood underwent clonal expansion by week 6 at 0.1 to 3.0 mg/kg. In the 0.1-3.0 mg/kg groups, partial responders showed among the lowest expansion.

This clone was detected a few times. The antigen is unknown. V lost 1 base and J lost 6, with 7 bases in between. In germline, CDR1 is MGHDK, CDR2 SYGVNS. The CDR3 is 12 residues long. Profiling relied on immunoSEQ multiplex PCR, and the TCRdb table lists in-frame clones only, not all of them. Of 80,000 or so clones listed, 85% to 95% are singletons. The receptor was isolated from an adult with an advanced solid tumor such as melanoma, head and neck, liver or kidney cancer. This specimen was CD4+ or CD8+ T cells sorted from blood, taken in a trial of the OX40 agonist ivuxolimab. The V and J genes are TRBV25-1 and TRBJ2-7; possibly TRBD2 for D (5 bases). The CDR3 loop is CASSESAGEQYF. The CDR3, as DNA: TGTGCCAGCAGTGAATCCGCGGGCGAGCAGTACTTC.